This T cell receptor beta chain was sequenced during a study of T cell responses to AZD1222 COVID-19 vaccine. The wider study: Pooled in the analysis were second doses at about 4 or about 12 weeks.

The V and J ends lost 2 bases and 2 bases, in that order; junction bases with no gene match: 3. Germline V gene data show CDR1 as SGHDT and CDR2 as YYEEEE. The CDR3 contains 14 residues. TCRdb's table, derived via immunoSEQ multiplex PCR, lists solely in-frame clones and lacks some. The data contain 100,000 or so clones, roughly nine tenths of them singletons. Whole-study findings and limits: Spike-specific TCR breadth and depth grew following two AZD1222 doses. Within unmutated variant regions lay the reported targets of nearly half of spike-specific TCRs. Most donors were white British and more were female, and clonal diversity was possibly underestimated.

This clone was observed a few times. The antigen remains undetermined. This sample comprised peripheral blood, obtained on day 0 of AZD1222 vaccination. This TCR was sampled from an adult in good health. The chain has TRBV5-6 and TRBJ2-7, with 8 bases fitting TRBD2. Here the CDR3 DNA reads TGTGCCAGCAGCTTAGCGGGAGTGGCCTACGAGCAGTACGTC. Translated: CASSLAGVAYEQYV.